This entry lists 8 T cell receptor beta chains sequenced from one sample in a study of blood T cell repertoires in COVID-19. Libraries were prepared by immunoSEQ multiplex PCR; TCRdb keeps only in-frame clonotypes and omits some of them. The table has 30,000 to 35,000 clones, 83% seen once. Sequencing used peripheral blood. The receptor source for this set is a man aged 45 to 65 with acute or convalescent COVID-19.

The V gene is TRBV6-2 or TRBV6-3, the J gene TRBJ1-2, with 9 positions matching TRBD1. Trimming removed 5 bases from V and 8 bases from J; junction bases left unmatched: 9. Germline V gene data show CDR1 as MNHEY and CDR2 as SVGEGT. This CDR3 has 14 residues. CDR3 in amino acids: CASSDPGQGRGYTF. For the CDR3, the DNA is TGTGCCAGCAGTGACCCGGGACAGGGTAGGGGCTACACCTTC.

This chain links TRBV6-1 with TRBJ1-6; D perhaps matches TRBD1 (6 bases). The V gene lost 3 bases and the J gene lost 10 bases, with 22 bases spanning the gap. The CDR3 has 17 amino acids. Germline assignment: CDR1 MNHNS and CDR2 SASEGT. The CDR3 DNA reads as TGTGCCAGCAGTGACCCAACCGAGACAGGAAGTGGCTCACCCCTCCACTTT. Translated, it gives CASSDPTETGSGSPLHF.

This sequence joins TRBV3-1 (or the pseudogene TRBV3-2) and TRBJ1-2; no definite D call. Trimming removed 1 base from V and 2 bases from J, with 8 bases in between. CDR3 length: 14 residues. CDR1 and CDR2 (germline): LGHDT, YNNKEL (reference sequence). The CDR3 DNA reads TGTGCCAGCAGCCAAGTTACGGGGAACTATGGCTACACCTTC. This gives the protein CASSQVTGNYGYTF.

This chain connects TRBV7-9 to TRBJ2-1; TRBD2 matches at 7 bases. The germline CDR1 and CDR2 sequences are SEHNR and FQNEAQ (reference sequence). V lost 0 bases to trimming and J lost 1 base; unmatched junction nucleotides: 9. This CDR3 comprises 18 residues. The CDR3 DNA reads TGTGCCAGCAGCTTAGCAGCTACGGCGGGAGAGTCCTACAATGAGCAGTTCTTC. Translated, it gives CASSLAATAGESYNEQFF.

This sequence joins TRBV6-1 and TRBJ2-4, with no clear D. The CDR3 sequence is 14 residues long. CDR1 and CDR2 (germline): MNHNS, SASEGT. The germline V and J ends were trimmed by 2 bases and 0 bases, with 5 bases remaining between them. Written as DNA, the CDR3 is TGTGCCAGCAGTGAACTCCTAGCCAAAAACATTCAGTACTTC. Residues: CASSELLAKNIQYF.

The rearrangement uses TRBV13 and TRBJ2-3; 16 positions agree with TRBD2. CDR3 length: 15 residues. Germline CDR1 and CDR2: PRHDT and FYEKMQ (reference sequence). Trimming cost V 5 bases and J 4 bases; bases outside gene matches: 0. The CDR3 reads CASSGTSGRADTQYF. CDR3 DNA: TGTGCCAGCAGCGGGACTAGCGGGAGGGCAGATACGCAGTATTTT.

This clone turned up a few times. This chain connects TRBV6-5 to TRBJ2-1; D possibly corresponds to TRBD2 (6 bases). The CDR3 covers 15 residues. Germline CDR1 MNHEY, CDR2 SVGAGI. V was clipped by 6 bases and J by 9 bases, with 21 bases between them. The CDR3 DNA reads TGTGCCAGCAGCCAGTCGGGGGACCGAGGTGCTGAGCAGTTCTTC. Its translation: CASSQSGDRGAEQFF.

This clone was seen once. The CDR3 nucleotides are TGTGCCAGCAGTGAATGGAGCGGGGGGGCGGAGGCAGATACGCAGTATTTT. It yields the protein CASSEWSGGAEADTQYF. The chain couples TRBV6-1 to TRBJ2-3, with 10 bases lining up with TRBD2. V dropped 2 bases and J dropped 4; count of bases not matched to a gene: 9. CDR1 and CDR2 from the germline V gene are MNHNS and SASEGT. This CDR3 region has 17 residues.